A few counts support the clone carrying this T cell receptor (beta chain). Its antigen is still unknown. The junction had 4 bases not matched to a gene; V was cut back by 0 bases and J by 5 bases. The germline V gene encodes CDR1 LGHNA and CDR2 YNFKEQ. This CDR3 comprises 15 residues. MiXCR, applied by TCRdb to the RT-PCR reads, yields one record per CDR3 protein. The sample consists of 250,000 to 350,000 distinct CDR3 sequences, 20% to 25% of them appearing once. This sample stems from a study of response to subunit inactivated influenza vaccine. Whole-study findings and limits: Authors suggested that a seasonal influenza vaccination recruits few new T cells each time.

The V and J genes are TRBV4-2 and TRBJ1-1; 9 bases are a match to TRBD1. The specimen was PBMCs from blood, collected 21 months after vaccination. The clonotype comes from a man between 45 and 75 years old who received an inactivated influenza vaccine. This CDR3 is CASSQEGQGWTEAFF. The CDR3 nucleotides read TGTGCCAGCAGCCAAGAGGGACAGGGTTGGACTGAAGCTTTCTTT.